Shown below are 27 T cell receptor beta chains from a single sample sequenced in a study of blood T cells in healthy people across ages (dated by TCRdb to about 2015). To prepare the library, 5' RACE was applied. TCRdb names Illumina HiSeq 2500 as the instrument used. The second PCR ran for about 6 to 11 cycles and used a J-beta primer mix along with a sample-barcoded 5' primer. Starting from the raw public reads, TCRdb applied fastp trimming at Q25, assembled clones with MiXCR and retained in-frame beta chains. Duplicate CDR3 protein sequences are folded into a single record with the most common DNA and genes. The sample contains about 1.5 million distinct CDR3 sequences, 42% of them found a single time. Of the sample, about 4.1% falls within the top ten clones. The specimen sequenced was blood. Receptors were obtained from a woman aged 18-29 years in good health.

The chain recombines TRBV4-3 with TRBJ1-1; the match to TRBD1 covers 8 bases. Unmatched junction bases numbered 7, after V lost 0 bases and J lost 1 base. CDR1 is LGHNA, CDR2 YSLEER, per germline. This CDR3 contains 17 residues. The CDR3 sequence is CASSQEIPGGGNTEAFF. CDR3 DNA: TGCGCCAGCAGCCAAGAAATACCAGGGGGCGGGAACACTGAAGCTTTCTTT.

This clonotype showed up just a few times. The DNA of the CDR3 is TGCAGTGCTTTAGCGGGAGGCACCTCCACAGATACGCAGTATTTT. Its protein product is CSALAGGTSTDTQYF. V usage is TRBV20-1 and J usage is TRBJ2-3; 10 bases are a match to TRBD2. Germline assignment: CDR1 DFQATT and CDR2 SNEGSKA (reference sequence). Germline trimming cut 5 bases from V and 2 bases from J; bases unmatched to any gene: 7. The CDR3 totals 15 residues.

The V call is TRBV6-2 or TRBV6-3, the J call TRBJ2-1, with D hard to call. Germline-derived CDR1 and CDR2 are MNHEY and SVGEGT. Trimming took 1 base from V and 7 from J, leaving 11 bases between them. CDR3 length: 14 amino acids. The CDR3 DNA reads as TGTGCCAGCAGTTACTACGACCCTTATAATGAGCAGTTCTTC. This gives the protein CASSYYDPYNEQFF.

The chain employs TRBV5-1 and TRBJ2-4, with 10 bases identical to TRBD1. The DNA end lines up better with TRBJ2-7; the J call may be wrong. The CDR3 extends over 16 amino acids. From germline, CDR1 is SGHRS and CDR2 YFSETQ. Written as DNA, the CDR3 is TGCGCCAGCAGCTTGGTGGTTGGGACAGGGGTATACGAGCAGTACTTC. It translates to CASSLVVGTGVYEQYF.

Written as DNA, the CDR3 is TGTGCCAGCAGCCAAGCCCTTAGCGAAGAGACCCAGTACTTC. It translates to CASSQALSEETQYF. The chain is built from TRBV3-1 and TRBJ2-5; the D gene is possibly TRBD2 (5 bases). The V and J ends lost 1 base and 3 bases respectively, with 9 bases between them. This CDR3 contains 14 residues. Germline V lookup: CDR1 LGHDT, CDR2 YNNKEL (reference sequence).

This clonotype was found a few times. The V call is TRBV9, the J call TRBJ1-2, with D perhaps matching TRBD1 (6 bases). Germline-derived CDR1 and CDR2 are SGDLS and YYNGEE. Trimming took off 5 bases at V and 7 bases at J, with 18 bases between the two ends. This CDR3 is built from 14 residues. The chain's CDR3 is CASSPSPGAFGYTF. The CDR3 nucleotides read TGTGCCAGCAGTCCCTCCCCGGGGGCGTTTGGCTACACCTTC.

The rearrangement links TRBV29-1 to TRBJ2-7; D ambiguous. V lost 4 bases to trimming and J lost 2 bases, with 12 bases between them. The CDR3 extends over 13 amino acids. Germline V gives CDR1 SQVTM, CDR2 ANQGSEA. CDR3 coding DNA: TGCAGCGTTGCCCACAGACAAGCCTACGAGCAGTACTTC. It specifies CSVAHRQAYEQYF.

In its sample, this clonotype was seen a few times. V usage is TRBV28 and J usage is TRBJ2-3, with TRBD1 matching 10 bases. After removal of 8 bases from V and 2 bases from J, the junction contained 7 bases not matched to a gene. The CDR3 covers 15 residues. Germline lookup yields CDR1 MDHEN and CDR2 SYDVKM. The CDR3 reads CASLDRGLFTDTQYF. In DNA, the CDR3 is TGTGCCAGCCTTGACAGGGGGCTATTCACAGATACGCAGTATTTT.

This clonotype came up a few times. The chain recombines TRBV12-3 or TRBV12-4 with TRBJ2-7; the D call may be TRBD1 or TRBD2 (5 bases each). V lost 1 base and J lost 7, with 17 bases in between. The CDR3 extends over 15 amino acids. CDR3: CASSLVAFRGGEQYF. CDR3 DNA sequence: TGTGCCAGCAGTTTAGTCGCTTTCCGGGGCGGTGAGCAGTACTTC.

This clonotype was counted at least ten times. This chain links TRBV7-6 with TRBJ1-1; a possible D gene is TRBD1 (5 bases). Per the germline V gene, CDR1 is SGHVS and CDR2 is FNYEAQ. V lost 1 base and J lost 2, with 11 bases in between. This CDR3 has 15 residues. The CDR3 DNA reads TGTGCCAGCAGCTTAGGGGCGGGGACCAACACTGAAGCTTTCTTT. This encodes CASSLGAGTNTEAFF. The variable domain in full, completed from reference TRBV7-6 and TRBJ1-1, reads GAGVSQSPRYKVTKRGQDVALRCDPISGHVSLYWYRQALGQGPEFLTYFNYEAQQDKSGLPNDRFSAERPEGSISTLTIQRTEQRDSAMYRCASSLGAGTNTEAFFGQGTRLTVV.

The chain uses TRBV4-1 and TRBJ1-2; no definite D call. Between the trimmed V and J ends, which lost 0 bases and 4 bases, there was a span of 15 bases. Germline CDR1 reads MGHRA; CDR2 reads YSYEKL. The CDR3 is 16 amino acids. The CDR3 loop reads CASSQDAGRGGYGYTF. CDR3 sequence (DNA): TGCGCCAGCAGCCAAGATGCGGGTCGGGGTGGCTATGGCTACACCTTC.

This chain connects TRBV30 to TRBJ2-1; 8 nucleotides match TRBD2. CDR1 GTSNPN and CDR2 SVGIG come from the germline V gene (reference sequence). The J segment lost 0 bases and the V segment lost 3 bases, leaving 4 bases of the junction unmatched. CDR3 length: 15 residues. The CDR3 sequence is CAWRRGRTSYNEQFF. The CDR3 DNA reads TGTGCCTGGAGACGCGGGAGGACCTCCTACAATGAGCAGTTCTTC.

This clonotype was observed a few times. The V call is TRBV12-3 or TRBV12-4, the J call TRBJ2-7, with D maybe TRBD2 (5 bases). The V gene lost 8 bases and the J gene lost 0 bases, with 11 bases spanning the gap. CDR3 length equals 13 residues. CDR3 in DNA: TGTGCCAGCTGTCTCGGGATCTCCTACGAGCAGTACTTC. Its translation: CASCLGISYEQYF.

This chain uses TRBV20-1 with TRBJ2-7; 8 bases map to TRBD2. J gave up 0 bases and V 5 bases, and 6 bases lay outside the gene matches. The germline CDR1 and CDR2 sequences are DFQATT and SNEGSKA (reference sequence). The CDR3 length is 14 residues. Here the CDR3 DNA reads TGCAGTGCTGGACTAGCCGCACTCTCCTACGAGCAGTACTTC. Amino acids: CSAGLAALSYEQYF.

The J gene is TRBJ1-4, the V gene TRBV6-6; perhaps TRBD1 as D (6 bases). The CDR3 contains 14 residues. Germline values: CDR1 MNHNY, CDR2 SVGAGI (reference sequence). V was cut by 1 base and J by 14 bases, with 17 bases left in between. CDR3 DNA sequence: TGTGCCAGCAGTTACTTGGGGGGGCCCCGAGGGCTGTTTTTT. Translating gives CASSYLGGPRGLFF.

This chain links TRBV12-3 or TRBV12-4 with TRBJ1-1; TRBD1 matches 7 bases. The length of the CDR3 is 14 residues. The ends lost 6 bases at V and 1 base at J; junction bases unmatched: 5. CDR3 in amino acids: CASRQTGPNTEAFF. CDR3 DNA: TGTGCCAGCAGACAGACAGGGCCGAACACTGAAGCTTTCTTT.

This clonotype was counted only a few times. V is TRBV9 and J is TRBJ2-7; either TRBD1 or TRBD2 may supply D (5 bases each). Per the germline V gene, CDR1 is SGDLS and CDR2 is YYNGEE. The V end was cut by 4 bases, the J end by 2 bases, with 16 bases between. The CDR3 consists of 15 residues. The CDR3 spells CASSPAGTVAYEQYF. CDR3 DNA sequence: TGTGCCAGCAGCCCCGCCGGGACGGTTGCCTACGAGCAGTACTTC.

In its sample, this clonotype was seen a few times. The chain carries TRBV6-1 and TRBJ2-3, with a possible D match to TRBD2 (6 bases). The V end lost 2 bases, the J end lost 2 bases, and 14 bases lay between the germline ends. The CDR3 runs 16 residues. Germline CDR1 is MNHNS and CDR2 is SASEGT. CDR3 protein: CASSENGGVPTDTQYF. The CDR3 DNA reads as TGTGCCAGCAGTGAAAATGGCGGGGTGCCCACAGATACGCAGTATTTT.

V and J are TRBV20-1 and TRBJ2-1; D remains ambiguous. The germline V and J ends were trimmed by 0 bases and 10 bases, with 16 bases remaining between them. The CDR3 runs to 14 residues. Per germline, CDR1 DFQATT and CDR2 SNEGSKA (reference sequence). The CDR3 loop reads CSAREGNARYEQFF. The DNA of the CDR3 is TGCAGTGCTAGAGAGGGGAACGCCCGCTACGAGCAGTTCTTC.

V and J are TRBV29-1 and TRBJ1-2; D is undetermined. CDR1 is SQVTM and CDR2 is ANQGSEA in the germline V gene. V lost 2 bases and J 1 base, leaving 14 bases between the germline ends. The CDR3 covers 15 residues. DNA for the CDR3: TGCAGCGTTGAAATGTGGGCCAACCTTAACTATGGCTACACCTTC. It is translated as CSVEMWANLNYGYTF.

V gene TRBV6-2 or TRBV6-3 combines with J gene TRBJ2-1; TRBD2 matches at 8 bases. The CDR3 sequence is 16 residues long. V dropped 2 bases and J dropped 10; count of bases not matched to a gene: 13. Germline assignment: CDR1 MNHEY and CDR2 SVGEGT. CDR3 bases: TGTGCCAGCAGTTACACCCAGCGGGGGATCTCCTACGAGCAGTTCTTC. Protein: CASSYTQRGISYEQFF.

The rearrangement joins TRBV5-1 to TRBJ1-2; D gene uncertain. The CDR3 consists of 17 residues. Deletions cut 4 bases from V and 0 bases from J, with 19 bases between. Germline V lookup: CDR1 SGHRS, CDR2 YFSETQ. The CDR3 loop is CASSGRADPPSNYGYTF. CDR3 bases: TGCGCCAGCAGCGGGAGGGCGGATCCACCTTCTAACTATGGCTACACCTTC.

The V and J genes are TRBV28 and TRBJ1-2; no firm D call. CDR1 is MDHEN and CDR2 is SYDVKM in the germline V gene. The CDR3 length is 13 residues. V dropped 1 base and J dropped 3 bases, with 6 bases sitting between them. The CDR3 region has the DNA TGTGCCAGCAGTTTATCCCAGTACTATGGCTACACCTTC. This translates into CASSLSQYYGYTF.

This clonotype appeared many times. The chain employs TRBV29-1 and TRBJ2-3; the match to TRBD2 covers 9 bases. Trimming removed 6 bases from V and 0 bases from J; junction bases left unmatched: 4. Germline V gene sequence: CDR1 SQVTM, CDR2 ANQGSEA. This CDR3 spans 14 amino acids. The DNA of the CDR3 is TGCAGCGTAGGTCTAGCGGGAAGCACAGATACGCAGTATTTT. Translated, it gives CSVGLAGSTDTQYF.

This clonotype occurred a few times. This chain joins TRBV12-3 or TRBV12-4 and TRBJ2-7; no reliable D call. The CDR3 sequence is 12 residues long. The V end lost 5 bases, the J end lost 9 bases, and 14 bases lay between the germline ends. CDR3 loop: CASSAGLRGQYF. The CDR3 nucleotides read TGTGCCAGCAGTGCTGGCCTACGAGGGCAGTACTTC.

This clonotype was counted between two and nine times. The CDR3 loop reads CASSYFNRGTNYGYTF. DNA of the CDR3: TGTGCCAGCAGTTACTTCAACAGGGGAACTAACTATGGCTACACCTTC. The chain employs TRBV6-6 and TRBJ1-2, with TRBD1 matching 7 bases. Germline CDR1 and CDR2: MNHNY and SVGAGI (reference sequence). The CDR3 is 16 residues long. J gave up 0 bases and V 1 base, and 5 bases lay outside the gene matches.

This clonotype was picked up a small number of times. The chain is built from TRBV20-1 and TRBJ2-4; D not certain. Looked up from germline, CDR1 is DFQATT and CDR2 is SNEGSKA (reference sequence). V was trimmed by 0 bases and J by 0 bases, leaving 6 bases between them. The CDR3 spans 14 residues. DNA of the CDR3: TGCAGTGCTAGAGATCTAGAAGCCAAAAACATTCAGTACTTC. The encoded protein is CSARDLEAKNIQYF.